What follows are 20 T cell receptor beta chains derived from one specimen sequenced in a study of cytomegalovirus exposure and HLA in healthy donors. 13 Jbeta primers and 60 Vbeta primers were used for the PCR. Sequencing used immunoSEQ multiplex PCR; TCRdb keeps in-frame clones, though not all of them. The sample yields about 36,000 clones, nearly 70% seen once. The specimen sequenced was PBMCs. The receptors shown here come from a man between 25 and 39 years old in good health and CMV-seronegative.

The chain couples TRBV28 to TRBJ2-7, with TRBD2 matching 9 bases. Germline V gene data show CDR1 as MDHEN and CDR2 as SYDVKM. The CDR3 has 15 amino acids. Unmatched junction bases numbered 7, after V lost 2 bases and J lost 5 bases. As DNA, the CDR3 is TGTGCCAGCAGTTTACTAGCGGGACCGGGTAACGAGCAGTACTTC. Encoded protein: CASSLLAGPGNEQYF.

The chain couples TRBV5-1 to TRBJ2-3; TRBD1 agrees at 9 bases. J was trimmed by 1 base and V by 7 bases; bases with no gene match: 4. Germline V lookup: CDR1 SGHRS, CDR2 YFSETQ. The CDR3 totals 14 residues. The CDR3 here is CASAWDRGTDTQYF. The DNA for the CDR3 is TGCGCCAGCGCCTGGGACAGGGGCACAGATACGCAGTATTTT.

This chain links TRBV28 with TRBJ2-1, with a tentative D call TRBD2 (6 bases). V lost 4 bases to trimming and J lost 0 bases, with 13 bases between them. CDR1 and CDR2 from the germline V gene are MDHEN and SYDVKM. The CDR3 has 16 residues. CDR3 in amino acids: CASSSGDAGSYNEQFF. In nucleotides, the CDR3 is TGTGCCAGCAGTTCGGGGGACGCCGGCTCCTACAATGAGCAGTTCTTC.

The chain has TRBV5-4 and TRBJ2-5; 9 nucleotides line up with TRBD2. V lost 1 base, J lost 0 bases, and 4 bases stayed unmatched. The CDR3 has 16 amino acids. The germline V gene has CDR1 SGHNT and CDR2 YYREEE (reference sequence). The CDR3 region is CASSLPSGGYQETQYF. The CDR3 bases are TGTGCCAGCAGCTTGCCCAGCGGGGGGTACCAAGAGACCCAGTACTTC.

This chain connects TRBV5-4 to TRBJ2-2; TRBD2 matches at 11 bases. Germline V lookup: CDR1 SGHNT, CDR2 YYREEE (reference sequence). The V gene end was trimmed by 5 bases and the J gene end by 7 bases; junction bases not matched to a gene: 4. CDR3 length: 14 residues. The CDR3 is CASSLAGGNGELFF. CDR3 in DNA: TGTGCCAGCAGTCTAGCGGGAGGAAACGGGGAGCTGTTTTTT.

In its sample, this clone was seen a few times. One end of the junction is discordant with germline, which a read error may explain. For the CDR3, the DNA is TGTGCCAGCACTTTATGGGGGGGAAATGAAAAACTGTTTTTT. It translates to CASTLWGGNEKLFF. The chain couples TRBV28 to TRBJ1-4; tentative D call: TRBD1 (5 bases). Germline CDR1 is MDHEN and CDR2 is SYDVKM. This CDR3 is built from 14 residues.

The chain couples TRBV6-5 to TRBJ2-7, with a weak D call TRBD2 (6 bases). CDR3 length: 15 amino acids. V lost 6 bases to trimming and J lost 0 bases, with 15 bases between them. Germline V gene sequence: CDR1 MNHEY, CDR2 SVGAGI. CDR3 in amino acids: CASRKLAESSYEQYF. The CDR3 region has the DNA TGTGCCAGCAGAAAACTAGCCGAGAGCTCCTACGAGCAGTACTTC.

This sequence joins TRBV9 and TRBJ2-5, with D perhaps matching TRBD1 (6 bases). The CDR3 is 13 amino acids. Germline CDR1 is SGDLS and CDR2 is YYNGEE. Trimming removed 1 base from V and 4 bases from J, with 8 bases in between. The CDR3 reads CASSVLGAETQYF. The CDR3 bases are TGTGCCAGCAGCGTATTGGGGGCAGAGACCCAGTACTTC.

V gene TRBV21-1 combines with J gene TRBJ2-3; TRBD2, the table's D call, was not compared with the DNA. TRBV21-1 is designated a pseudogene. This CDR3 has 14 amino acids. The CDR3: CASSENRRGATQYF. DNA of the CDR3: TGTGCCAGCAGCGAAAACCGCCGGGGGGCTACGCAGTATTTT.

This clone was counted a single time. V and J are TRBV5-1 and TRBJ2-1, with 9 bases fitting TRBD2. This CDR3 region has 17 residues. Germline V gene lookup returns CDR1 SGHRS and CDR2 YFSETQ. The V segment lost 1 base and the J segment 6 bases; nucleotides outside the gene matches: 11. The CDR3 coding sequence is TGCGCCAGCAGCTTGCCCCTCTGGCGGGGGGGTCCCAATGAGCAGTTCTTC. It is translated as CASSLPLWRGGPNEQFF.

A few counts support this clone. The J gene is TRBJ1-3, the V gene TRBV28, with D hard to call. From germline, CDR1 is MDHEN and CDR2 SYDVKM. The V gene lost 6 bases and the J gene lost 3 bases, with 15 bases spanning the gap. The CDR3 spans 15 residues. The CDR3 spells CASSPGSQYGNTIYF. The CDR3 DNA reads as TGTGCCAGCAGCCCCGGTAGCCAGTATGGAAACACCATATATTTT.

A few counts support this clone. The rearrangement links TRBV11-2 to TRBJ2-5; 10 nucleotides agree with TRBD1. J was trimmed by 9 bases and V by 5 bases; bases with no gene match: 6. Germline V gene data show CDR1 as SGHAT and CDR2 as FQNNGV. This CDR3 has 13 residues. CDR3 sequence reads: CASSQDRGRAQYF. CDR3 bases: TGTGCCAGCAGCCAGGACAGGGGGAGGGCCCAGTACTTC.

The chain carries TRBV6-1 and TRBJ1-2; TRBD1 matches at 8 bases. Germline lookup yields CDR1 MNHNS and CDR2 SASEGT. CDR3 length: 15 residues. V lost 4 bases to trimming and J lost 1 base; unmatched junction nucleotides: 5. The CDR3 is CASSAGGAGNYGYTF. CDR3 in DNA: TGTGCCAGCAGTGCAGGGGGCGCAGGTAACTATGGCTACACCTTC.

The genes are TRBV7-2 and TRBJ1-6; D is possibly TRBD1 (6 bases). Germline V CDR1 and CDR2: SGHTA, FQGNSA. This CDR3 comprises 13 residues. Trimming removed 3 bases at V and 12 bases at J, with 12 bases between. CDR3 sequence reads: CASSFQGKVPLHF. CDR3 coding DNA: TGTGCCAGCAGCTTCCAGGGGAAAGTACCCCTCCACTTT.

The CDR3 DNA is TGCAGCGTTGGGCGTCCGGGTGGTGAAAAACTGTTTTTT. Protein: CSVGRPGGEKLFF. This rearrangement joins TRBV29-1 to TRBJ1-4, with D unresolved. Between the trimmed V and J ends, which lost 4 bases and 7 bases, there was a span of 13 bases. CDR1 is SQVTM, CDR2 ANQGSEA, per germline. The CDR3 runs to 13 residues.

V and J are TRBV4-3 and TRBJ1-5, with TRBD1 as a possible D gene (5 bases). CDR3 length: 15 residues. Germline-derived CDR1 and CDR2 are LGHNA and YSLEER. V dropped 0 bases and J dropped 6 bases, with 12 bases sitting between them. The CDR3 nucleotides are TGCGCCAGCAGCCAAGAGACGGGGGGAGGTCAGCCCCAGCATTTT. Its translation: CASSQETGGGQPQHF.

V and J are TRBV6-5 and TRBJ2-7, with a possible D match to TRBD1 (5 bases). Trimming cost V 2 bases and J 6 bases, with 11 bases left between them. This CDR3 has 13 residues. Looked up from germline, CDR1 is MNHEY and CDR2 is SVGAGI. DNA for the CDR3: TGTGCCAGCAGTTACCGCCAGGGCAGCGAGCAGTACTTC. Translated, it gives CASSYRQGSEQYF.

The CDR3: CASSQEREVNQPQHF. The CDR3, as DNA: TGCGCCAGCAGCCAAGAAAGAGAAGTTAATCAGCCCCAGCATTTT. The chain couples TRBV4-3 to TRBJ1-5; D unresolved. CDR3 length: 15 amino acids. From germline, CDR1 is LGHNA and CDR2 YSLEER. V was shortened by 0 bases and J by 4 bases, with 10 bases between the two germline ends.

V is TRBV6-6 and J is TRBJ2-1; no clear D gene. The CDR3 has 13 residues. V lost 0 bases and J lost 10, with 10 bases in between. The germline V gene has CDR1 MNHNY and CDR2 SVGAGI (reference sequence). The CDR3 spells CASSYSVPGEQFF. CDR3 sequence (DNA): TGTGCCAGCAGTTACTCGGTGCCCGGGGAGCAGTTCTTC.

This clone has more than one count but fewer than ten. This rearrangement joins TRBV4-2 to TRBJ2-7, with TRBD2 as a possible D gene (5 bases). The CDR3 spans 17 residues. Trimming shortened V by 4 bases and J by 5 bases, and 24 bases separated the two germline ends. Germline loops: CDR1 LGHNA, CDR2 YNFKEQ. The CDR3 loop reads CASSPDPFGKPSDEQYF. DNA for the CDR3: TGTGCCAGCAGCCCGGATCCCTTCGGGAAACCTTCGGACGAGCAGTACTTC.